This TCR beta chain derives from a study of blood T cells in healthy people across ages. Primers used in a second PCR of roughly 7 to 12 cycles were a sample-barcoded 5' primer and a J-beta primer mix. TCRdb reprocessed the 5' RACE reads via MiXCR and lists one record per CDR3 protein. The sample has 1 million or so distinct CDR3 sequences, less than 50% seen once. CDR3 length equals 15 residues. CDR1 and CDR2 from the germline V gene are MNHEY and SVGEGT. V was cut by 2 bases and J by 10 bases, with 15 bases left in between. This TCR derives from a woman aged 55-75 years in good health. The V gene is TRBV6-2 or TRBV6-3, the J gene TRBJ1-6; D perhaps matches TRBD1 (6 bases). The material sequenced was blood. The CDR3 nucleotides read TGTGCCAGCAGTTACGCCGCAGGGACAAGCTCACCCCTCCACTTT. Encoded protein: CASSYAAGTSSPLHF.